Listed below are T cell receptor beta chains from one sample, sequenced in a study of blood T cells in healthy people across ages. One entry per CDR3 protein, called by TCRdb with MiXCR from the 5' RACE reads. This table has about 570,000 distinct CDR3 sequences, 27% appearing once. The specimen sequenced was blood. The receptor set was obtained from a woman between 65 and 79 years old in good health. Each CDR3 is given with its conserved first and last residue. Fields, in order: clone size, J gene, D gene, CDR3 length, V gene, CDR3 protein, CDR3 DNA. D genes are given only for firm matches. Rows give clone size only sometimes, using once, few, many, or a class for an expanded clone.

few	TRBJ1-1	.	14	TRBV20-1	CSAAPAGRSFSTFF	TGCAGTGCTGCCCCCGCTGGCAGGTCTTTTTCAACTTTCTTT
.	TRBJ2-3	.	15	TRBV27	CASSFRGDVGDTQYF	TGTGCCAGCAGTTTTCGGGGAGACGTCGGGGATACGCAGTATTTT
.	TRBJ1-1	.	12	TRBV6-6	CASSLTRSEAFF	TGTGCCAGCAGCCTGACTCGCTCTGAAGCTTTCTTT
few	TRBJ2-5	.	13	TRBV5-1	CASTTSPQETQYF	TGCGCCAGCACTACCAGCCCTCAAGAGACCCAGTACTTC
.	TRBJ2-2	.	15	TRBV7-2	CASSITPGGAGELFF	TGTGCCAGCAGCATCACCCCCGGAGGAGCCGGGGAGCTGTTTTTT
few	TRBJ2-7	TRBD1	15	TRBV29-1	CSVADRVYRSYEQYF	TGCAGCGTTGCCGACAGGGTTTATAGGTCCTACGAGCAGTACTTC
many	TRBJ2-1	.	15	TRBV14	CASSRYRVIGNEQFF	TGTGCCAGCAGCCGCTACAGGGTGATTGGGAATGAGCAGTTCTTC
many	TRBJ2-5	.	16	TRBV6-2/TRBV6-3	CASSYRPPGVGETQYF	TGTGCCAGCAGTTACCGGCCGCCAGGGGTAGGAGAGACCCAGTACTTC
.	TRBJ2-2	TRBD1	16	TRBV10-3	CAISESTGGNTGELFF	TGTGCCATCAGTGAGTCGACAGGGGGAAACACCGGGGAGCTGTTTTTT
few	TRBJ2-1	TRBD2	18	TRBV6-2/TRBV6-3	CASSLEGVAGPRVYEQFF	TGTGCCAGCAGCCTCGAGGGGGTAGCGGGGCCGCGAGTGTATGAGCAGTTCTTC
.	TRBJ1-1	.	12	TRBV7-3	CASSSSTGRAFF	TGTGCCAGCAGCTCGAGCACAGGTCGAGCTTTCTTT
.	TRBJ1-2	.	16	TRBV19	CASSPTLGTNRYDYTF	TGTGCCAGTAGTCCAACCCTCGGGACAAATCGGTATGACTACACCTTC
.	TRBJ2-3	.	15	TRBV9	CASSVGVEGYVTQYF	TGTGCCAGCAGCGTAGGGGTAGAAGGATACGTTACGCAGTATTTT
.	TRBJ2-5	.	15	TRBV20-1	CSASSPLDHQETQYF	TGCAGTGCTTCAAGCCCCCTCGACCACCAAGAGACCCAGTACTTC
.	TRBJ1-4	TRBD1	15	TRBV7-2	CASSSDRGFTEKLFF	TGTGCCAGCAGCTCAGACAGGGGATTCACTGAAAAACTGTTTTTT
.	TRBJ2-5	TRBD1	14	TRBV15	CATSRDRLQGARFF	TGTGCCACCAGCAGAGATCGGCTACAGGGGGCGCGGTTCTTC
.	TRBJ2-5	.	16	TRBV6-6	CASRTGTVGLRETQYF	TGTGCCAGCAGGACCGGGACGGTAGGACTTAGGGAGACCCAGTACTTC
.	TRBJ2-1	TRBD2	14	TRBV7-9	CASSFGGGAGEQFF	TGTGCCAGCAGCTTCGGCGGGGGGGCCGGTGAGCAGTTCTTC
.	TRBJ1-2	TRBD1	15	TRBV12-3/TRBV12-4	CASSPRDRANYGYTF	TGTGCCAGCAGTCCCCGGGACAGGGCTAACTATGGCTACACCTTC
.	TRBJ2-5	.	16	TRBV21-1	CASSNPGIKYQETQYF	TGTGCCAGCAGCAACCCTGGGATAAAGTACCAAGAGACCCAGTACTTC
.	TRBJ1-5	.	13	TRBV4-3	CASSQEHHQPQHF	TGCGCCAGCAGCCAAGAACACCACCAGCCCCAGCATTTT
few	TRBJ2-3	.	15	TRBV12-3/TRBV12-4	CASSFWGGQSDTQYF	TGTGCCAGCAGTTTTTGGGGGGGCCAATCAGATACGCAGTATTTT
few	TRBJ1-3	TRBD1	13	TRBV2	CANWDRPRNTIYF	TGTGCCAACTGGGACAGGCCGCGAAACACCATATATTTT
few	TRBJ1-5	.	14	TRBV5-1	CASSLSGNNQPQHF	TGCGCCAGCAGCTTGAGCGGCAACAATCAGCCCCAGCATTTT
few	TRBJ2-7	.	15	TRBV2	CASRDVVTTPYEQYF	TGTGCCAGCAGGGACGTGGTGACGACACCCTACGAGCAGTACTTC
.	TRBJ2-5	.	12	TRBV5-1	CASSFPEETQYF	TGCGCCAGCAGCTTCCCAGAAGAGACCCAGTACTTC
.	TRBJ1-1	TRBD1	15	TRBV6-6	CASSQMGQGATEAFF	TGTGCCAGCAGTCAAATGGGACAGGGGGCAACTGAAGCTTTCTTT
.	TRBJ2-1	.	16	TRBV4-3	CASSQDPRTENNEQFF	TGCGCCAGCAGCCAAGACCCGAGGACAGAAAACAATGAGCAGTTCTTC
few	TRBJ2-5	TRBD1	14	TRBV18	CASSPGTAQKTQYF	TGTGCCAGCTCGCCCGGGACAGCTCAAAAGACCCAGTACTTC
.	TRBJ1-3	.	15	TRBV7-3	CASSLSKGSGNTIYF	TGTGCCAGCAGCCTATCGAAGGGGTCTGGAAACACCATATATTTT
.	TRBJ1-1	.	13	TRBV20-1	CSATEGDYTEAFF	TGCAGTGCTACAGAGGGGGACTACACTGAAGCTTTCTTT
few	TRBJ2-3	.	15	TRBV7-2	CASSLAGGREDTQYF	TGTGCCAGCAGCTTAGCGGGGGGGCGGGAAGATACGCAGTATTTT
.	TRBJ2-7	.	15	TRBV18	CASSPQGSSGYEQYF	TGTGCCAGCTCGCCTCAGGGCTCCTCTGGCTACGAGCAGTACTTC
.	TRBJ1-6	.	14	TRBV6-2/TRBV6-3	CASSLTQASTPLHF	TGTGCCAGCAGTCTAACTCAGGCGTCAACACCCCTCCACTTT
.	TRBJ1-6	.	13	TRBV20-1	CSAGAEYNSPLHF	TGCAGTGCGGGGGCAGAATATAATTCACCCCTCCACTTT
.	TRBJ1-2	TRBD1	17	TRBV4-3	CASSQYTGTAANYGYTF	TGCGCCAGCAGCCAATACACCGGGACAGCAGCTAACTATGGCTACACCTTC
.	TRBJ2-7	.	16	TRBV6-5	CASSYSGGTGFDEQYF	TGTGCCAGCAGTTACTCGGGCGGGACGGGCTTCGACGAGCAGTACTTC
few	TRBJ2-7	.	15	TRBV7-2	CASSLTGWGGYEQYF	TGTGCCAGCAGCTTAACAGGGTGGGGAGGCTACGAGCAGTACTTC
.	TRBJ2-3	.	14	TRBV5-6	CASSLVGRSMGQYF	TGTGCCAGCAGCTTGGTGGGACGAAGCATGGGGCAGTATTTT
.	TRBJ1-6	.	12	TRBV7-2	CASSFLTGTLHF	TGTGCCAGCAGCTTCCTAACAGGGACGCTCCACTTT
few	TRBJ1-1	.	13	TRBV5-1	CASNPGAPTEAFF	TGCGCCAGCAACCCCGGGGCCCCAACTGAAGCTTTCTTT